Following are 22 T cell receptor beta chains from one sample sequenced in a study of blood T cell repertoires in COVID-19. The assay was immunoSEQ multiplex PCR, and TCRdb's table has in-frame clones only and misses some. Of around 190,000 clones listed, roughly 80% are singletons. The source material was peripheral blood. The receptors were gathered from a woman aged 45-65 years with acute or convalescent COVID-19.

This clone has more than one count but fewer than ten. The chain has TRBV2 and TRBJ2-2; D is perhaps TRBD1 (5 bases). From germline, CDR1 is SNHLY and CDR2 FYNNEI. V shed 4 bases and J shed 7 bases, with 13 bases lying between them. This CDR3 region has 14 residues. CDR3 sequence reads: CASSVSRAGGELFF. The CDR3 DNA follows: TGTGCCAGCAGTGTTTCCAGGGCAGGCGGGGAGCTGTTTTTT.

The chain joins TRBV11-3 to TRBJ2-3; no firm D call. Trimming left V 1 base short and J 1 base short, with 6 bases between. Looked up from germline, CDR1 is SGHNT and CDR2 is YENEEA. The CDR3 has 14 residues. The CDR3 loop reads CASSLGGGTDTQYF. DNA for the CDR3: TGTGCCAGCAGCTTAGGCGGCGGCACAGATACGCAGTATTTT. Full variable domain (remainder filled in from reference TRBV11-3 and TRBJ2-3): EAGVVQSPRYKIIEKKQPVAFWCNPISGHNTLYWYLQNLGQGPELLIRYENEEAVDDSQLPKDRFSAERLKGVDSTLKIQPAELGDSAVYLCASSLGGGTDTQYFGPGTRLTVL.

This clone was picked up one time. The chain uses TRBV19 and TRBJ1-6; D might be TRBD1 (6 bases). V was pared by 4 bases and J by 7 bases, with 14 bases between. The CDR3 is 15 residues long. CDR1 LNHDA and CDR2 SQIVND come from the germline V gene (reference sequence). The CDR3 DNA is TGTGCCAGTAGTAACCGGGACACCCTGAATTCACCCCTCCACTTT. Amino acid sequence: CASSNRDTLNSPLHF.

The CDR3 region is CASSKDRQEDDYGYTF. CDR3 nucleotide sequence: TGTGCCAGCAGTAAAGACCGGCAGGAGGATGACTATGGCTACACCTTC. This chain connects TRBV27 to TRBJ1-2, with D uncertain. From germline, CDR1 is MNHEY and CDR2 SMNVEV (reference sequence). This CDR3 is built from 16 residues. Deletions cut 5 bases from V and 3 bases from J, with 19 bases between.

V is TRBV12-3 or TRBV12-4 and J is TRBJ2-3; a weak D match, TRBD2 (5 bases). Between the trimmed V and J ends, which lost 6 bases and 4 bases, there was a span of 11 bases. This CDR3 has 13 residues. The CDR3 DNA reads TGTGCCAGCAGATCCACAGCGGCAGATACGCAGTATTTT. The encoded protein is CASRSTAADTQYF.

The CDR3 here is CAIKGEGELFF. CDR3 DNA sequence: TGTGCCATAAAGGGAGAAGGGGAGCTGTTTTTT. The genes are TRBV10-3 and TRBJ2-2; a weak D match, TRBD2 (5 bases). This CDR3 has 11 residues. From germline, CDR1 is ENHRY and CDR2 SYGVKD. Trimming pared 9 bases from V and 8 bases from J, leaving 10 bases between.

The CDR3 loop reads CASNTGIPPNEQFF. The DNA of the CDR3 is TGTGCCAGCAATACAGGGATACCCCCCAATGAGCAGTTCTTC. The chain links TRBV6-5 to TRBJ2-1, with D possibly being TRBD1 (6 bases). Germline V CDR1 and CDR2: MNHEY, SVGAGI. V lost 7 bases and J 6 bases, leaving 16 bases between the germline ends. The CDR3 is made up of 14 amino acids.

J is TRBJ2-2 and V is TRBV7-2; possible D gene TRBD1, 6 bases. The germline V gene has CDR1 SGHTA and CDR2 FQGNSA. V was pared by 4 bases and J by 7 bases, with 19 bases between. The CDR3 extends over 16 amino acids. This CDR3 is CASSSGDLAVSGELFF. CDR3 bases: TGTGCCAGCAGCTCAGGGGACCTGGCGGTCAGCGGGGAGCTGTTTTTT.

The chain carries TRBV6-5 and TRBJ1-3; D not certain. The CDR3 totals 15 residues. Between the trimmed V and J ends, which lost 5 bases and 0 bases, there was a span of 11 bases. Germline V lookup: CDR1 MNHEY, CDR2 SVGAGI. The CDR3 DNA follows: TGTGCCAGCAGTCCGAGGAGGCTCTCTGGAAACACCATATATTTT. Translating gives CASSPRRLSGNTIYF.

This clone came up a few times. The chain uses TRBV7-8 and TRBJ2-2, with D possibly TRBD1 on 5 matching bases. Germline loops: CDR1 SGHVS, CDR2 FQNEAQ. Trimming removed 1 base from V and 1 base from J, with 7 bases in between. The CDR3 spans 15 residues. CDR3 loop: CASSLDRMNTGELFF. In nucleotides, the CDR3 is TGTGCCAGCAGCTTAGACAGGATGAACACCGGGGAGCTGTTTTTT. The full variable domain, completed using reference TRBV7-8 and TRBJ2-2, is GAGVSQSPRYKVAKRGQDVALRCDPISGHVSLFWYQQALGQGPEFLTYFQNEAQLDKSGLPSDRFFAERPEGSVSTLKIQRTQQEDSAVYLCASSLDRMNTGELFFGEGSRLTVL.

This CDR3 reads CASSRLAGLGEQYF. CDR3 coding DNA: TGTGCCAGCAGTCGCCTAGCGGGGCTAGGTGAGCAGTACTTC. V usage is TRBV6-6 and J usage is TRBJ2-7; 9 bases match TRBD2. Germline loops: CDR1 MNHNY, CDR2 SVGAGI (reference sequence). The trim removed 5 bases at V and 7 bases at J, leaving 9 bases unmatched. The CDR3 is 14 amino acids.

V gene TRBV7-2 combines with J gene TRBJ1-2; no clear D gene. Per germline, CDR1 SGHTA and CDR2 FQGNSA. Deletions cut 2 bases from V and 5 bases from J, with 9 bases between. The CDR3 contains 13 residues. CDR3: CASSLYGGYGYTF. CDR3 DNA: TGTGCCAGCAGCTTATACGGAGGGTATGGCTACACCTTC.

CDR3 DNA sequence: TGTGCCAGCAGCTTAGGTCCGGGACTAGTATTTTACGAGCAGTACTTC. Protein: CASSLGPGLVFYEQYF. This chain connects TRBV7-9 to TRBJ2-7; 8 bases match TRBD2. Germline V gives CDR1 SEHNR, CDR2 FQNEAQ (reference sequence). The CDR3 has 16 residues. V shed 1 base, J shed 4 bases, and the junction held 9 bases outside the gene matches.

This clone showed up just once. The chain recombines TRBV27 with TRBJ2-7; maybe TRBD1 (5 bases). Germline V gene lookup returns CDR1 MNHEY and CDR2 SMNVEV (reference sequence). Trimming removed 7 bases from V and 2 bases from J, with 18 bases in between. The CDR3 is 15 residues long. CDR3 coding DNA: TGTGCCAGCACTCTACAACAGGTTAGACCCTACGAGCAGTACTTC. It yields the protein CASTLQQVRPYEQYF.

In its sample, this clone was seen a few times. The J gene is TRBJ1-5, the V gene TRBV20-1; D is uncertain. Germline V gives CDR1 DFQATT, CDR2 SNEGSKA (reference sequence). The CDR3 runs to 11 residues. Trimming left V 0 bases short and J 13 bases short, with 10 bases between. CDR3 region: CSARDGLTQHF. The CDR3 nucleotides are TGCAGTGCTAGAGATGGGTTGACACAGCATTTT.

The CDR3 DNA reads as TGTGCCTGGTCGAGCACTGAAGCTTTCTTT. It codes for CAWSSTEAFF. The chain employs TRBV30 and TRBJ1-1, with no clear D. CDR1 is GTSNPN, CDR2 SVGIG, per germline (reference sequence). The CDR3 has 10 residues. V was pared by 5 bases and J by 4 bases, with 5 bases between.

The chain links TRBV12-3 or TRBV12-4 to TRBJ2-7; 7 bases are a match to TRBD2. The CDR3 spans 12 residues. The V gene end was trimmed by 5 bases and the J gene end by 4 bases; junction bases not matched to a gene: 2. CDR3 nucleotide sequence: TGTGCCAGCAGTGCGGGAGATTACGAGCAGTACTTC. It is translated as CASSAGDYEQYF.

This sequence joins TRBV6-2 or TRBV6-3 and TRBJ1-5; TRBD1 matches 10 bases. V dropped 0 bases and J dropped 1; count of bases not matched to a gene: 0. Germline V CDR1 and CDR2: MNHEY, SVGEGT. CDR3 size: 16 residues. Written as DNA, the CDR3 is TGTGCCAGCAGTTACTCGACAGGGGGCAGCAATCAGCCCCAGCATTTT. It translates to CASSYSTGGSNQPQHF.

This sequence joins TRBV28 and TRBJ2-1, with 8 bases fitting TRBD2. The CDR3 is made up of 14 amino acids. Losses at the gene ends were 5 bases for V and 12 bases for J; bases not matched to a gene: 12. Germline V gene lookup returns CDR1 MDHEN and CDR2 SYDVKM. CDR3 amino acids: CASSNSGTRVWQFF. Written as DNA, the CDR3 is TGTGCCAGCAGTAATTCAGGGACTAGAGTGTGGCAGTTCTTC.

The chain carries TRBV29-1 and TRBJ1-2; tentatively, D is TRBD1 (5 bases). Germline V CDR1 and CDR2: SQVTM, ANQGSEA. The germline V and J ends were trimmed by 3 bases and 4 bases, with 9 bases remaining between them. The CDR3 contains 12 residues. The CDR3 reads CSVEQGTYGYTF. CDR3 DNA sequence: TGCAGCGTTGAGCAGGGTACCTATGGCTACACCTTC.

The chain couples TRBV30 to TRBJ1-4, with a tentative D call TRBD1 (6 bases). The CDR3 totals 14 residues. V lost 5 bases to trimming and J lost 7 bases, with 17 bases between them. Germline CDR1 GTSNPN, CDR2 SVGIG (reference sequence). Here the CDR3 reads CAWSRGGAGEKLFF. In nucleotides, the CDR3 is TGTGCCTGGTCGCGTGGGGGGGCAGGTGAAAAACTGTTTTTT.

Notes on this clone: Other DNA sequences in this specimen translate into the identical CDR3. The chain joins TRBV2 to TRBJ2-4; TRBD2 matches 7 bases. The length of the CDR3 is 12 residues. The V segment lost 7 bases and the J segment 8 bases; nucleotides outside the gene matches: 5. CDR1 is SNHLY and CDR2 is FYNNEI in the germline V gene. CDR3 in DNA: TGTGCCAGCAATGGAGGGAGGGACATTCAGTACTTC. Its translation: CASNGGRDIQYF.